Listed here are 20 T cell receptor beta chains from one sample, sequenced in a study of PD-L1 blockade in urothelial cancer. This table comes from immunoSEQ multiplex PCR, and its TCRdb copy is limited to in-frame clones, with some not included. The table records around 33,000 clones, about four fifths of them present only once. The time point denotes: pretreatment peripheral blood. This specimen was PBMCs, taken around atezolizumab (anti-PD-L1) treatment. These receptors were taken from a man aged 55-75 years with urothelial cancer.

This clone has a handful of counts. This sequence joins TRBV7-9 and TRBJ2-3; 13 bases are shared with TRBD2. The CDR3 is 15 residues long. CDR1 and CDR2 from the germline V gene are SEHNR and FQNEAQ (reference sequence). V was clipped by 5 bases and J by 1 base; unmatched bases: 0. The CDR3 DNA reads as TGTGCCAGCAGCGGGACTAGCGGGGGCACAGATACGCAGTATTTT. Translated: CASSGTSGGTDTQYF.

The chain combines TRBV5-6 with TRBJ1-2; TRBD1 matches 7 bases. Trimming at V came to 4 bases and at J to 5 bases, leaving 11 bases not matched to a gene. Germline V gives CDR1 SGHDT, CDR2 YYEEEE. The CDR3 consists of 15 residues. This chain's CDR3 is CASSTVQGGGYGYTF. CDR3 DNA: TGTGCCAGCAGCACGGTCCAGGGGGGTGGTTATGGCTACACCTTC.

The gene calls are TRBV9 and TRBJ1-3; no definite D call. Trimming pared 0 bases from V and 0 bases from J, leaving 7 bases between. Germline V gene data show CDR1 as SGDLS and CDR2 as YYNGEE. The CDR3 has 15 residues. The CDR3 coding sequence is TGTGCCAGCAGCGTAGGGGCAGACTCTGGAAACACCATATATTTT. Encoded protein: CASSVGADSGNTIYF.

This clone was recorded only once. V and J are TRBV18 and TRBJ2-3, with D maybe TRBD2 (5 bases). The V end lost 2 bases, the J end lost 4 bases, and 19 bases lay between the germline ends. Germline V gene data show CDR1 as KGHSH and CDR2 as LQKENI. The CDR3 is 17 residues long. The CDR3 nucleotides are TGTGCCAGCTCACCAGCCATATGGACTGCCAATCCAGATACGCAGTATTTT. This gives the protein CASSPAIWTANPDTQYF.

This clone was detected only once. Here the CDR3 reads CASSSQGTGELFF. The CDR3 DNA is TGCGCCAGCAGCTCCCAGGGGACCGGGGAGCTGTTTTTT. The chain links TRBV5-1 to TRBJ2-2; TRBD1 might be the D (6 bases). V lost 3 bases to trimming and J lost 5 bases, with 8 bases between them. The germline CDR1 and CDR2 sequences are SGHRS and YFSETQ. The CDR3 is 13 residues long.

By frequency in the sample, this clone is medium-sized. This chain joins TRBV7-2 and TRBJ1-1, with 7 bases lining up with TRBD1. Germline CDR1 and CDR2: SGHTA and FQGNSA. The CDR3 is 14 amino acids. The V and J ends lost 6 bases and 2 bases, in that order; junction bases with no gene match: 6. DNA for the CDR3: TGTGCCAGCAGGCCTAACAGGGGAAACACTGAAGCTTTCTTT. Its translation: CASRPNRGNTEAFF.

Concerning this clone itself: One end of the junction does not line up with germline, which may come from a read error. The chain carries TRBV5-6 and TRBJ2-5; D might be TRBD1 (5 bases). CDR1 SGHDT and CDR2 YYEEEE come from the germline V gene. The length of the CDR3 is 13 residues. CDR3 region: CASSSDQDTPLDF. DNA for the CDR3: TGTGCCAGCAGCTCCGATCAGGACACGCCACTGGACTTC.

This sequence joins TRBV27 and TRBJ2-2; D possibly corresponds to TRBD2 (6 bases). From germline, CDR1 is MNHEY and CDR2 SMNVEV (reference sequence). V was shortened by 6 bases and J by 10 bases, with 15 bases between the two germline ends. The CDR3 consists of 13 residues. CDR3 coding DNA: TGTGCCAGCAGCGGGACTTACCGGGAGGAGCTGTTTTTT. It codes for CASSGTYREELFF.

The chain joins TRBV6-5 to TRBJ2-1; D is undetermined. Trimming pared 5 bases from V and 5 bases from J, leaving 7 bases between. Per the germline V gene, CDR1 is MNHEY and CDR2 is SVGAGI. CDR3 size: 12 residues. The CDR3 here is CASSPNDNEQFF. The DNA for the CDR3 is TGTGCCAGCAGTCCTAACGACAATGAGCAGTTCTTC.

The V call is TRBV7-4, the J call TRBJ1-5, with 8 bases lining up with TRBD1. Germline-derived CDR1 and CDR2 are SGHVT and SQSDAQ. V lost 1 base, J lost 6 bases, and 8 bases stayed unmatched. The CDR3 has 16 amino acids. The DNA of the CDR3 is TGTGCCAGCAGCTTAGATAGGACAGGGACCTCTCAGCCCCAGCATTTT. It is translated as CASSLDRTGTSQPQHF.

This chain uses TRBV29-1 with TRBJ1-4, with unresolved D. The CDR3 length is 12 residues. Between the trimmed V and J ends, which lost 7 bases and 0 bases, there was a span of 6 bases. CDR1 and CDR2 (germline): SQVTM, ANQGSEA. CDR3 sequence (DNA): TGCAGCGCCTTAACAACTAATGAAAAACTGTTTTTT. It yields the protein CSALTTNEKLFF.

The CDR3 spells CASSVRGGNDEKLFF. The CDR3, as DNA: TGTGCCAGCAGCGTAAGGGGAGGGAACGATGAAAAACTGTTTTTT. This chain joins TRBV9 and TRBJ1-4, with D perhaps TRBD1 (5 bases). CDR1 is SGDLS, CDR2 YYNGEE, per germline. The CDR3 spans 15 residues. V was shortened by 1 base and J by 6 bases, with 13 bases between the two germline ends.

This clone was counted between two and nine times. The V call is TRBV4-1, the J call TRBJ1-6, with 9 nucleotides matching TRBD1. The V gene end was trimmed by 4 bases and the J gene end by 9 bases; junction bases not matched to a gene: 7. The V gene's germline CDR1 is MGHRA and CDR2 YSYEKL. This CDR3 has 15 residues. The CDR3 loop is CASSPGQGPGSPLHF. The CDR3 nucleotides read TGCGCCAGCAGCCCTGGACAGGGGCCGGGTTCACCCCTCCACTTT.

This clone was counted a single time. The CDR3 DNA reads TGTGCCAGCAGCTTGGCCGGGACTAGCGGGGGGGCTTGGGAGCAGTACTTC. Translation: CASSLAGTSGGAWEQYF. This chain joins TRBV7-2 and TRBJ2-7, with 16 bases aligning to TRBD2. This CDR3 is 17 amino acids long. The junction had 9 bases not matched to a gene; V was cut back by 3 bases and J by 7 bases. Germline V gene sequence: CDR1 SGHTA, CDR2 FQGNSA.

The CDR3 loop is CASSLQSSSYEQYF. CDR3 nucleotides: TGTGCCAGCAGCTTACAGTCTAGCTCCTACGAGCAGTACTTC. The chain links TRBV7-9 to TRBJ2-7; D is unresolved. The CDR3 sequence is 14 residues long. CDR1 is SEHNR, CDR2 FQNEAQ, per germline (reference sequence). Trimming removed 2 bases at V and 0 bases at J, with 8 bases between.

The chain combines TRBV6-1 with TRBJ2-2; 8 bases fit TRBD1. Germline CDR1 MNHNS, CDR2 SASEGT. Germline trimming cut 5 bases from V and 13 bases from J; bases unmatched to any gene: 12. The CDR3 extends over 14 amino acids. The CDR3 spells CASSPGQGAFMLFF. CDR3 bases: TGTGCCAGCAGTCCCGGACAGGGCGCTTTTATGCTGTTTTTT.

This chain uses TRBV2 with TRBJ2-1; 11 bases are a match to TRBD2. CDR3 size: 14 residues. The V segment lost 9 bases and the J segment 2 bases; nucleotides outside the gene matches: 3. Germline V gene sequence: CDR1 SNHLY, CDR2 FYNNEI. Here the CDR3 reads CASFSGGAYNEQFF. The CDR3 DNA is TGTGCCAGTTTTAGCGGGGGGGCCTACAATGAGCAGTTCTTC.

The V call is TRBV27, the J call TRBJ2-7, with D possibly matching TRBD2 (6 bases). The V gene's germline CDR1 is MNHEY and CDR2 SMNVEV (reference sequence). This CDR3 spans 13 amino acids. V dropped 5 bases and J dropped 6 bases, with 14 bases sitting between them. The CDR3 DNA reads TGTGCCAGCAGTGCGGGACTTAGTTTCGAGCAGTACTTC. Amino acids: CASSAGLSFEQYF.

This chain joins TRBV5-6 and TRBJ2-5, with 10 bases lining up with TRBD1. The CDR3 is 16 amino acids. Losses at the gene ends were 4 bases for V and 4 bases for J; bases not matched to a gene: 10. CDR1 SGHDT and CDR2 YYEEEE come from the germline V gene. CDR3 residues: CASSRPGQGPIETQYF. DNA of the CDR3: TGTGCCAGCAGCAGGCCGGGACAGGGGCCCATAGAGACCCAGTACTTC.

This chain joins TRBV4-1 and TRBJ2-1, with TRBD2 as a possible D gene (7 bases). The V gene lost 0 bases and the J gene lost 0 bases, with 12 bases spanning the gap. CDR1 MGHRA and CDR2 YSYEKL come from the germline V gene. The CDR3 spans 17 residues. CDR3 DNA sequence: TGCGCCAGCAGCCAAGAGGGAGGGGGGTTCTCCTACAATGAGCAGTTCTTC. It yields the protein CASSQEGGGFSYNEQFF.